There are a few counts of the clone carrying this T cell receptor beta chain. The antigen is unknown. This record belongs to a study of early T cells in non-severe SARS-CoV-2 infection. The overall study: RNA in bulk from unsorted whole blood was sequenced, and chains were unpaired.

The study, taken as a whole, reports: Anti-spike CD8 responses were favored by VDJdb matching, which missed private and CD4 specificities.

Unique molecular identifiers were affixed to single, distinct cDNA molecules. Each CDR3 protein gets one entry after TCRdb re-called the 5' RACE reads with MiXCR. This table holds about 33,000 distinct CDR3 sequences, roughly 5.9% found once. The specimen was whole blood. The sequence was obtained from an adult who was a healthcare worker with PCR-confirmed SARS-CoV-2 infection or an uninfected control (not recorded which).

The CDR3 nucleotides read TGCGCCAGCAGTGTCGGGCGCAACTCCTACAATGAGCAGTTCTTC. It codes for CASSVGRNSYNEQFF. This sequence joins TRBV10-2 and TRBJ2-1; D remains ambiguous. Germline V CDR1 and CDR2: WSHSY, SAAADI. This CDR3 has 15 amino acids. Deletions cut 4 bases from V and 0 bases from J, with 10 bases between.